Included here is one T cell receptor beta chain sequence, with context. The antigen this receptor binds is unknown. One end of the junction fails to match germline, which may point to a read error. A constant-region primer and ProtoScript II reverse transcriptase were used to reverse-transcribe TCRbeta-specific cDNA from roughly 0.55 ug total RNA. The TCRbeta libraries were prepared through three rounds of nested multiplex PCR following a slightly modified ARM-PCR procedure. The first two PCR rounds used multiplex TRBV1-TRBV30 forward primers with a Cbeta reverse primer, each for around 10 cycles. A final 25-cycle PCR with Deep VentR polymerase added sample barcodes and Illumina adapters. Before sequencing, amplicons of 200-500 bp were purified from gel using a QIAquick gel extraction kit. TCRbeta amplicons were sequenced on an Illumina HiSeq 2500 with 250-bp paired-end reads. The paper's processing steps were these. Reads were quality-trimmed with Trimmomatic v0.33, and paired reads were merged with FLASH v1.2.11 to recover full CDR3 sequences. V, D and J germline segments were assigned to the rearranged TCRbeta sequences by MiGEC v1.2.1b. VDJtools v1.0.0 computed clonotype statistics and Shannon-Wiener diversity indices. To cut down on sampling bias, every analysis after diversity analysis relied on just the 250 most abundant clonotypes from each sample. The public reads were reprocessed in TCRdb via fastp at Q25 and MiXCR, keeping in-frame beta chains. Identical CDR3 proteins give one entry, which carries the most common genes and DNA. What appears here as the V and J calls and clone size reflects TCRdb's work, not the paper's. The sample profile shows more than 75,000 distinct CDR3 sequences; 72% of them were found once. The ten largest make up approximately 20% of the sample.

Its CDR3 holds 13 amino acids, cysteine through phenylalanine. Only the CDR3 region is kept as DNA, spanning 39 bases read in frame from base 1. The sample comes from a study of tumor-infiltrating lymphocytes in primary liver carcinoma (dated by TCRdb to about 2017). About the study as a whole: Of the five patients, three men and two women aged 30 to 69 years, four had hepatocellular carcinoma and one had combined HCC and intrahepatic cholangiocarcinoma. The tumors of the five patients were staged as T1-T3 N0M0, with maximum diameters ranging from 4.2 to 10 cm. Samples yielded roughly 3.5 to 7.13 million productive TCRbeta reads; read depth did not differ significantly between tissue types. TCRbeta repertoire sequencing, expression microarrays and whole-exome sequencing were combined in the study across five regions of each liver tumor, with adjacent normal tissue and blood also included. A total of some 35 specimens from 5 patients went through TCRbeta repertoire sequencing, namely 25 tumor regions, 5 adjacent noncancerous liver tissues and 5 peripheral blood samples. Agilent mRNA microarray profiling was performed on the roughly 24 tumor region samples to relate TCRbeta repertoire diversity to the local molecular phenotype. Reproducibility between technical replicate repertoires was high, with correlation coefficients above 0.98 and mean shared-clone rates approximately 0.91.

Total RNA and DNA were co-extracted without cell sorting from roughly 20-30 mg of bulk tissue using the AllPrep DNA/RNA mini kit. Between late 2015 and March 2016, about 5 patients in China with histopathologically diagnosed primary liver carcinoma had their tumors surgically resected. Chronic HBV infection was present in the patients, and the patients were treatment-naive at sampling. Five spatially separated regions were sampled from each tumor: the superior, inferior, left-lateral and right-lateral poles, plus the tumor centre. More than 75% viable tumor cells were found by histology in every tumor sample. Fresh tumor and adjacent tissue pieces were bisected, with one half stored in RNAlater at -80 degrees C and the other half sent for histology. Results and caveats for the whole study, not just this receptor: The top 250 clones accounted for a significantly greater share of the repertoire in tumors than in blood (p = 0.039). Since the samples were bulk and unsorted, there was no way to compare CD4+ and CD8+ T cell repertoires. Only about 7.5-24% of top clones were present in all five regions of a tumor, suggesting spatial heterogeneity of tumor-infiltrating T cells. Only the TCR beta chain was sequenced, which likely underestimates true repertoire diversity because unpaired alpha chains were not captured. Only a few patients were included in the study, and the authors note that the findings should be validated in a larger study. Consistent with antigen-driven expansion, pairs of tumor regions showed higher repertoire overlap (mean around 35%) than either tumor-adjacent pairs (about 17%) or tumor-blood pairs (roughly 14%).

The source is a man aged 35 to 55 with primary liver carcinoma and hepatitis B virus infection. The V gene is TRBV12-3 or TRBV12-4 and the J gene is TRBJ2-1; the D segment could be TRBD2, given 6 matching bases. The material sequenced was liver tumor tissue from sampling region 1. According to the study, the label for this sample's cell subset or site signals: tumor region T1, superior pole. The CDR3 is CATSLQSGDEQFF. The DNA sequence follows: TGTGCCACCAGTTTACAGTCGGGGGATGAGCAGTTCTTC.